This TCR beta chain was documented in a study of cytomegalovirus exposure and HLA in healthy donors. The wider study: Samples from HLA-typed donors yielded some 85 million unique TCRs in an early data release. Study-wide results and caveats: A later analysis showed TCR association rates differing by HLA locus, peaking at DRB1 and lowest at HLA-C. By a later analysis, the bulk of CMV-associated TCR beta chains appeared HLA-restricted.

The primer mix had 60 Vbeta and 13 Jbeta primers. Produced via immunoSEQ multiplex PCR; TCRdb's table is partial and in-frame only. The clone table shows under 130,000 clones, with the ten largest holding 3% to 3.5%. Germline V lookup: CDR1 LGHNA, CDR2 YNFKEQ. The junction had 7 bases not matched to a gene; V was cut back by 4 bases and J by 4 bases. The CDR3 covers 16 residues. Comment on this clone: Its antigen is not identified.

This chain uses TRBV4-2 with TRBJ2-3; 11 bases are a match to TRBD1. The receptor comes from a man between 40 and 49 years old in good health and CMV-seronegative. The sequenced material came from PBMCs. The CDR3: CASSLTDRGRPDTQYF. CDR3 in DNA: TGTGCCAGCAGCCTCACGGACAGGGGGCGCCCAGATACGCAGTATTTT.